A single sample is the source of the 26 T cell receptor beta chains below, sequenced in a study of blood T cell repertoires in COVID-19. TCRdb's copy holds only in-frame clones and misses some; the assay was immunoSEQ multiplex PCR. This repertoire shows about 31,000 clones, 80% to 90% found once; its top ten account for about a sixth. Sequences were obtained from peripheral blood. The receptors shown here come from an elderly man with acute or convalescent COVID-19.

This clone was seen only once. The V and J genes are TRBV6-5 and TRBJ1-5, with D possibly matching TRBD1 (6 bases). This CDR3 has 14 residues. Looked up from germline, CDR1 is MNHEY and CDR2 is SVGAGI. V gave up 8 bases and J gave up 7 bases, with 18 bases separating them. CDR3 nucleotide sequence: TGTGCCAGCGACCCAGGGGTGGGGTACCAGCCCCAGCATTTT. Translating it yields CASDPGVGYQPQHF.

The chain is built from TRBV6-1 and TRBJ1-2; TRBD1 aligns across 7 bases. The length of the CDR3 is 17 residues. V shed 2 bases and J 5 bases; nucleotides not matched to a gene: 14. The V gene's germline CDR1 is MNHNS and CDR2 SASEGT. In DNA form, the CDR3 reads TGTGCCAGCAGTGAAAAATCCCTAAGGGACAGACCATATGGCTACACCTTC. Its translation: CASSEKSLRDRPYGYTF.

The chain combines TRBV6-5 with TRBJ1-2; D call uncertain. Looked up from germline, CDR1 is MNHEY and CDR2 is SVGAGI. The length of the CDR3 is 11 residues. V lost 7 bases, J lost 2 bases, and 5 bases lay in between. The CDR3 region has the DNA TGTGCCAGCATTGCGAACTATGGCTACACCTTC. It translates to CASIANYGYTF.

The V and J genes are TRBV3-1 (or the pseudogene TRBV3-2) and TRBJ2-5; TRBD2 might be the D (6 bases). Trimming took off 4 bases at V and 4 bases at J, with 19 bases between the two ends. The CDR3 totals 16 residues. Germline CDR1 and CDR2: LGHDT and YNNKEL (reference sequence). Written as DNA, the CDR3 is TGTGCCAGCAGCCTCGGGGGAAGGGGACGCGGAGAGACCCAGTACTTC. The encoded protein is CASSLGGRGRGETQYF.

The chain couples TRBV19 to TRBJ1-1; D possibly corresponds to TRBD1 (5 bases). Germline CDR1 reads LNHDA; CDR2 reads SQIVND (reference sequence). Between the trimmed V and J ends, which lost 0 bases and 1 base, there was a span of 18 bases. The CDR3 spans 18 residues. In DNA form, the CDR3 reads TGTGCCAGTAGTATAGATCCCCCCGGGGGGATCGCGAACACTGAAGCTTTCTTT. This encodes CASSIDPPGGIANTEAFF.

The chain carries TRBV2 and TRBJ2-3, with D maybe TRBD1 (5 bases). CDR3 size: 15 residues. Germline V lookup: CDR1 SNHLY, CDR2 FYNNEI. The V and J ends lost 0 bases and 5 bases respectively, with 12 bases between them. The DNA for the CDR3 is TGTGCCAGCAGTGAAGCGCCTCAGGGCGAAGATACGCAGTATTTT. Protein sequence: CASSEAPQGEDTQYF.

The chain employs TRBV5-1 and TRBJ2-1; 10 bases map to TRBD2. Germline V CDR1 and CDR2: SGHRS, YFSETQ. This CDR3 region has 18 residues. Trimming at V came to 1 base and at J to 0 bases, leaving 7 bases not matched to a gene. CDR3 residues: CASSLPASGGSSYNEQFF. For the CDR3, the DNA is TGCGCCAGCAGCTTGCCGGCTAGCGGGGGAAGCTCCTACAATGAGCAGTTCTTC.

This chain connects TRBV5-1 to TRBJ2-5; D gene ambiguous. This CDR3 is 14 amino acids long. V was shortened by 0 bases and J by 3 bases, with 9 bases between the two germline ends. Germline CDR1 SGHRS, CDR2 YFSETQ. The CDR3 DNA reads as TGCGCCAGCAGCTTGGAGCTAACTAAAGAGACCCAGTACTTC. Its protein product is CASSLELTKETQYF.

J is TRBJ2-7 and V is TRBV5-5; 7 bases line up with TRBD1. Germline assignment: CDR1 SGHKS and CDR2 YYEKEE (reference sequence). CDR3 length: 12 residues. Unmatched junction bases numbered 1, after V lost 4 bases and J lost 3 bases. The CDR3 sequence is CASSRDSYEQYF. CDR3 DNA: TGTGCCAGCAGCCGGGACAGCTACGAGCAGTACTTC.

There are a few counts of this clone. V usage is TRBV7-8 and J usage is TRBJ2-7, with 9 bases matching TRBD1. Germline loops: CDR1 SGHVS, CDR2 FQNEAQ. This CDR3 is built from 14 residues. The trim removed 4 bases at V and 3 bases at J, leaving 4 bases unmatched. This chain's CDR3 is CASSSGTGFYEQYF. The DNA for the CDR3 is TGTGCCAGCAGCTCCGGGACAGGGTTCTACGAGCAGTACTTC.

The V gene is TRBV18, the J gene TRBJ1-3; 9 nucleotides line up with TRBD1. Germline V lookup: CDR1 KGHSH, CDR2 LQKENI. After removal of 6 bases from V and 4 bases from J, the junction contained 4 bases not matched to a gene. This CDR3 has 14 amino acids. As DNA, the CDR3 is TGTGCCAGCTCTCGGGACAGGGTCGGAAACACCATATATTTT. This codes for CASSRDRVGNTIYF.

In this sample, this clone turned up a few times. This CDR3 reads CASSQEDRRRTDTQYF. The CDR3 coding sequence is TGTGCCAGCAGCCAAGAAGACAGGAGACGAACAGATACGCAGTATTTT. This chain connects TRBV4-2 to TRBJ2-3; D might be TRBD1 (6 bases). With 0 bases removed from V and 3 bases from J, the gap between germline ends came to 13 bases. The germline V gene has CDR1 LGHNA and CDR2 YNFKEQ. This CDR3 has 16 residues.

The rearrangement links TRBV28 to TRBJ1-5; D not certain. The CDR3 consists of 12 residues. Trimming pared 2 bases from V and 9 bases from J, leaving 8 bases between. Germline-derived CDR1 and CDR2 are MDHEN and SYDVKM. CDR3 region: CASSLTVGPQHF. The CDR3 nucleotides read TGTGCCAGCAGTTTAACAGTGGGGCCCCAGCATTTT.

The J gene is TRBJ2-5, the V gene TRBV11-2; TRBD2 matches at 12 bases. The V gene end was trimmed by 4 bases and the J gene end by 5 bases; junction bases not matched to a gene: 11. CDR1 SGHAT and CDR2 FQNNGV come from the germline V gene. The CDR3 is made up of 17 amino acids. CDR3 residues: CASSSGGLAGPRETQYF. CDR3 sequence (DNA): TGTGCCAGCAGCTCCGGAGGACTAGCGGGGCCGAGGGAGACCCAGTACTTC. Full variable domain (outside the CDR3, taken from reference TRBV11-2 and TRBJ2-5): EAGVAQSPRYKIIEKRQSVAFWCNPISGHATLYWYQQILGQGPKLLIQFQNNGVVDDSQLPKDRFSAERLKGVDSTLKIQPAKLEDSAVYLCASSSGGLAGPRETQYFGPGTRLLVL.

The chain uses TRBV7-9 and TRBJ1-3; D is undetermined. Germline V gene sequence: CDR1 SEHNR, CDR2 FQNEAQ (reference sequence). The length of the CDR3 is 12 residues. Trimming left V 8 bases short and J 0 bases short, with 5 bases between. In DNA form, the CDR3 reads TGTGCCAGCGAGTTCTCTGGAAACACCATATATTTT. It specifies CASEFSGNTIYF.

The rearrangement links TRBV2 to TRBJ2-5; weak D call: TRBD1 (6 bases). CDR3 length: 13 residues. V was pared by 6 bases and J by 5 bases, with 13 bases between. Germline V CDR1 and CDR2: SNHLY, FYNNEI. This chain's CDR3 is CASSLQGWETQYF. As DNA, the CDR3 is TGTGCCAGCAGCTTACAGGGATGGGAGACCCAGTACTTC.

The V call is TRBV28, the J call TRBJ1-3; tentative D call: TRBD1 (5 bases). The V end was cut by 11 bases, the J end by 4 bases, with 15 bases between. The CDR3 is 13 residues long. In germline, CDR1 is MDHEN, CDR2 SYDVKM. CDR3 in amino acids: CAVGDYSGNTIYF. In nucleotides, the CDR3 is TGTGCCGTGGGGGACTACTCGGGAAACACCATATATTTT.

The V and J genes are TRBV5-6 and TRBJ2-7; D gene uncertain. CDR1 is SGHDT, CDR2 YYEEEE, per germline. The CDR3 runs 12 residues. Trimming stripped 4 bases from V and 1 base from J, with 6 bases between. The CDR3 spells CASSQTSYEQYF. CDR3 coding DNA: TGTGCCAGCAGCCAGACTTCCTACGAGCAGTACTTC.

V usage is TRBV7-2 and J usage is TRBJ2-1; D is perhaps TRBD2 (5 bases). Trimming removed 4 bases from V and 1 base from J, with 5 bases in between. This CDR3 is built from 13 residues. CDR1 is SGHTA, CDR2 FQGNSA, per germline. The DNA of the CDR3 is TGTGCCAGCAGCTGGACTTCCTACAATGAGCAGTTCTTC. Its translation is CASSWTSYNEQFF.

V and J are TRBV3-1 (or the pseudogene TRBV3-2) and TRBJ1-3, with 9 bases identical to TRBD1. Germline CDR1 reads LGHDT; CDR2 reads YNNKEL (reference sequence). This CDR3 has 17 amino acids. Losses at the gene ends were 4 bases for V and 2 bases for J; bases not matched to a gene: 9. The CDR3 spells CASSPRSHRGPGNTIYF. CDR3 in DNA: TGTGCCAGCAGCCCCCGATCCCACAGGGGGCCTGGAAACACCATATATTTT.

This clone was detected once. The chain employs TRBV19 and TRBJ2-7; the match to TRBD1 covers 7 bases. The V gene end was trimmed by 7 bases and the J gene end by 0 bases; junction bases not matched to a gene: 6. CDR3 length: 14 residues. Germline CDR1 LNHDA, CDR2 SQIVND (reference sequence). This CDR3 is CASTLTGSSYEQYF. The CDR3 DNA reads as TGTGCCAGTACCTTGACAGGGAGCTCCTACGAGCAGTACTTC.

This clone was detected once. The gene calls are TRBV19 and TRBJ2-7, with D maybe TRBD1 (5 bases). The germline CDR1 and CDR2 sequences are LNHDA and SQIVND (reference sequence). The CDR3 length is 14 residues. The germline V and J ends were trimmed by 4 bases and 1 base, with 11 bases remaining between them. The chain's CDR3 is CASSKPGQSYEQYF. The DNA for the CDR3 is TGTGCCAGTAGTAAACCAGGGCAGTCCTACGAGCAGTACTTC.

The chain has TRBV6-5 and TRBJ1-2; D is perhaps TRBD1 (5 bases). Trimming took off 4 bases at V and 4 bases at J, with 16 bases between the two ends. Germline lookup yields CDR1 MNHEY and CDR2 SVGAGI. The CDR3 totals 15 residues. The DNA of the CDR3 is TGTGCCAGCAGTTCCCCTGGGGGGAGATCCTATGGCTACACCTTC. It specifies CASSSPGGRSYGYTF.

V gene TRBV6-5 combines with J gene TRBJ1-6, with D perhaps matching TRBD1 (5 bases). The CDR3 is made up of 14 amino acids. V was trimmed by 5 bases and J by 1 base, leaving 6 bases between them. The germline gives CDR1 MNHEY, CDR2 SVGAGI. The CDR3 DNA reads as TGTGCCAGCAGTAAGGGGTCCTATAATTCACCCCTCCACTTT. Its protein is CASSKGSYNSPLHF.

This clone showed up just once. CDR3 protein: CASSLQGMNTGELFF. The CDR3 DNA is TGTGCCAGCAGTTTACAGGGGATGAACACCGGGGAGCTGTTTTTT. V and J are TRBV6-6 and TRBJ2-2; 7 bases are a match to TRBD1. The J segment lost 1 base and the V segment lost 4 bases, leaving 3 bases of the junction unmatched. This CDR3 is built from 15 residues. Germline CDR1 reads MNHNY; CDR2 reads SVGAGI (reference sequence).

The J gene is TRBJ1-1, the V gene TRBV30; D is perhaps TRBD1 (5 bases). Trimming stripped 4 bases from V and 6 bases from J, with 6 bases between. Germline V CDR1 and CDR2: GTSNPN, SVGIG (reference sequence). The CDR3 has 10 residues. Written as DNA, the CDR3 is TGTGCCTGGACAGGGCCTGAAGCTTTCTTT. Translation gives CAWTGPEAFF. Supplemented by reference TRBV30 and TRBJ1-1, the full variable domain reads SQTIHQWPATLVQPVGSPLSLECTVEGTSNPNLYWYRQAAGRGLQLLFYSVGIGQISSEVPQNLSASRPQDRQFILSSKKLLLSDSGFYLCAWTGPEAFFGQGTRLTVV.